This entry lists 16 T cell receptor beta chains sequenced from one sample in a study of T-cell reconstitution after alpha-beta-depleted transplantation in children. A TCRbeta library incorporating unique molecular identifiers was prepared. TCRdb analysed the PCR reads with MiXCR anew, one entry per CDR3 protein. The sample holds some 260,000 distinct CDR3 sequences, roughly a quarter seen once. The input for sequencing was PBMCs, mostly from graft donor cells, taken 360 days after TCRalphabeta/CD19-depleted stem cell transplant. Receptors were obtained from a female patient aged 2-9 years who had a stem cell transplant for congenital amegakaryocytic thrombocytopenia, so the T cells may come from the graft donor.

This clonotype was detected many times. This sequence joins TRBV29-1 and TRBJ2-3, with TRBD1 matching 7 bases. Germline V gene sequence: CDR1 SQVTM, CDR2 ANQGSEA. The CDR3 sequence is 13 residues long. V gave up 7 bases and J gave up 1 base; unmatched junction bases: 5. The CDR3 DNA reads TGCAGCGCCCGACAGGGTGGCACAGATACGCAGTATTTT. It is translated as CSARQGGTDTQYF.

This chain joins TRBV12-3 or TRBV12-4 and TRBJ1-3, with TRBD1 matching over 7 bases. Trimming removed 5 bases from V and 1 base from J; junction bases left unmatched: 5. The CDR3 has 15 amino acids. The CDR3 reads CASSPRGVSGNTIYF. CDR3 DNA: TGTGCCAGCAGTCCCAGGGGGGTTTCTGGAAACACCATATATTTT.

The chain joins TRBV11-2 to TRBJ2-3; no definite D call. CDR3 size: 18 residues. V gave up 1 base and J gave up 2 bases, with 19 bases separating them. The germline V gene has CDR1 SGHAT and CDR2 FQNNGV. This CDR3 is CASSLVGHSKLHTDTQYF. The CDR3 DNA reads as TGTGCCAGCAGCTTAGTAGGGCATTCAAAACTTCACACAGATACGCAGTATTTT. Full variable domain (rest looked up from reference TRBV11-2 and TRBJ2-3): EAGVAQSPRYKIIEKRQSVAFWCNPISGHATLYWYQQILGQGPKLLIQFQNNGVVDDSQLPKDRFSAERLKGVDSTLKIQPAKLEDSAVYLCASSLVGHSKLHTDTQYFGPGTRLTVL.

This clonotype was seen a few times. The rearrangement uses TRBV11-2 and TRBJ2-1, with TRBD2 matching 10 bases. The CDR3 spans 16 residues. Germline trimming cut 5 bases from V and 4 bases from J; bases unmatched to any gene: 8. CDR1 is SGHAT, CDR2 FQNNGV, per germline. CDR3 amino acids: CASSKLAGVKYNEQFF. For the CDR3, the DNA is TGTGCCAGCAGCAAGCTAGCGGGGGTTAAGTACAATGAGCAGTTCTTC.

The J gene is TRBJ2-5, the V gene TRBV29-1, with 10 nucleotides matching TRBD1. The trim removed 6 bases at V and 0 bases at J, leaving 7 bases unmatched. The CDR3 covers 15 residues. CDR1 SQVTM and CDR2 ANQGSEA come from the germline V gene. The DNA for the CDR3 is TGCAGCGTGAGGGGGACAGGGGAGTACCAAGAGACCCAGTACTTC. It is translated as CSVRGTGEYQETQYF.

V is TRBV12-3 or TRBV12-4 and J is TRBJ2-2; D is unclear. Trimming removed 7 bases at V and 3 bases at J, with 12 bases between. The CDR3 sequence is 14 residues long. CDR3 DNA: TGTGCCAGCACCCCGGGCGGCTACACCGGGGAGCTGTTTTTT. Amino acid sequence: CASTPGGYTGELFF.

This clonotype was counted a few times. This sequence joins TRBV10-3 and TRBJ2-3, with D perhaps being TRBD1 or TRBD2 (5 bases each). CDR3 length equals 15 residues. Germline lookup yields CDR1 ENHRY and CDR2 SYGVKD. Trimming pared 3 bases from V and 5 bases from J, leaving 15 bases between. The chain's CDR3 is CAISEGRGGLDTQYF. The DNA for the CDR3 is TGTGCCATCAGTGAAGGACGGGGCGGTCTAGATACGCAGTATTTT.

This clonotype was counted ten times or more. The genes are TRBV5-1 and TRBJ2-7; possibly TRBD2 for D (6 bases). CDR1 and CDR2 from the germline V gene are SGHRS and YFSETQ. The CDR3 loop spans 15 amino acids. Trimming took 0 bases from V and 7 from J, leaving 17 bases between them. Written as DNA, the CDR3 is TGCGCCAGCAGCTTGGCCCTACTTGTCGGGGGAGAGCAGTACTTC. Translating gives CASSLALLVGGEQYF.

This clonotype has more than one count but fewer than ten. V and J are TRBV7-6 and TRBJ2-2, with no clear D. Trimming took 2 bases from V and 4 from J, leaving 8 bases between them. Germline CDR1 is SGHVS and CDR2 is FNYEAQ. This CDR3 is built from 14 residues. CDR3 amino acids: CASSLTLVTGELFF. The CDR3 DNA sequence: TGTGCCAGCAGCTTAACCCTAGTCACCGGGGAGCTGTTTTTT.

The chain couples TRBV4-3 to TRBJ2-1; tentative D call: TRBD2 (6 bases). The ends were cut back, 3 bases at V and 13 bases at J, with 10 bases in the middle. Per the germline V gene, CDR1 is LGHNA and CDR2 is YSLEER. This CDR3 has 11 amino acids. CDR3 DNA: TGCGCCAGCAGCCAGCGGGACCCACAGTTCTTC. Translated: CASSQRDPQFF.

The CDR3 loop reads CATSRVGVAGRLTTDTQYF. The CDR3 DNA reads TGTGCCACCAGCAGAGTTGGGGTGGCGGGAAGATTAACGACAGATACGCAGTATTTT. The rearrangement links TRBV15 to TRBJ2-3, with D perhaps matching TRBD2 (6 bases). V lost 1 base, J lost 3 bases, and 23 bases lay in between. CDR3 size: 19 residues. CDR1 and CDR2 (germline): LNHNV, YYDKDF (reference sequence).

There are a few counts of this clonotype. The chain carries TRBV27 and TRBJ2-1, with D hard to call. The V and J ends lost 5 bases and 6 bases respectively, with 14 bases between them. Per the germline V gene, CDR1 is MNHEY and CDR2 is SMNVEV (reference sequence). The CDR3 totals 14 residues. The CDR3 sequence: CASSELTTSNEQFF. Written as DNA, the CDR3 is TGTGCCAGCAGTGAGTTAACGACGTCCAATGAGCAGTTCTTC.

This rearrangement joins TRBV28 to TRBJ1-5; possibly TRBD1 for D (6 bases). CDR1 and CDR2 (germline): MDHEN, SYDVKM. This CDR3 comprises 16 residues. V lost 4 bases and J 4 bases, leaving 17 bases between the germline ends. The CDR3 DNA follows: TGTGCCAGCAGTTCGCCCATTCGGACAGTAAATCAGCCCCAGCATTTT. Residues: CASSSPIRTVNQPQHF.

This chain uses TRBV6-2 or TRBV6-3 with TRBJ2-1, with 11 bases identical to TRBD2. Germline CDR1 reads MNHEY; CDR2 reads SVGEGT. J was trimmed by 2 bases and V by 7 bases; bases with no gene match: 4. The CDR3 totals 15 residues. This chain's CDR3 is CASMGLAETYNEQFF. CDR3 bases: TGTGCCAGCATGGGACTAGCGGAAACCTACAATGAGCAGTTCTTC.

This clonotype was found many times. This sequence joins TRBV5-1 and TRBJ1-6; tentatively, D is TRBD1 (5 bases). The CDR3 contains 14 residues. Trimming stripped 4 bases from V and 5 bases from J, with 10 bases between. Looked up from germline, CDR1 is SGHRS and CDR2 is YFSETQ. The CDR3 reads CASSAGTDNSPLHF. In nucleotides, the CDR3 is TGCGCCAGCAGCGCCGGGACCGATAATTCACCCCTCCACTTT.

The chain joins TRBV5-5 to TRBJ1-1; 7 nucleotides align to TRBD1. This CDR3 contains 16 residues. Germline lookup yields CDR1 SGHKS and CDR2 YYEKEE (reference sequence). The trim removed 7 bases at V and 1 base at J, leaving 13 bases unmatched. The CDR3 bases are TGTGCCAGCGTCGGCATAAGGGGGCGCGGGAACACTGAAGCTTTCTTT. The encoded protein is CASVGIRGRGNTEAFF.